The rows below give T cell receptor beta chains drawn from one sample of a study of T cells after yellow fever vaccination. Each CDR3 protein gets one entry after TCRdb re-called the 5' RACE reads with MiXCR. The repertoire holds 150,000 to 200,000 distinct CDR3 sequences, with approximately 11% as singletons. Here the sequenced sample was CD8+ T cells sorted from PBMCs, taken 15 days after the yellow fever booster vaccination. These TCRs come from a man aged 18 to 29 who received the YFV17D yellow fever vaccine. The CDR3 runs from the conserved cysteine through the conserved F or W. D genes are given only for firm matches. Size is omitted from some rows. Given values are once, few, many or a class for expanded clones.

CDR3	DNA	V	size	D	J
CASSTAPTRGKNTEAFF	TGTGCCAGCAGTACCGCACCTACCCGGGGAAAGAACACTGAAGCTTTCTTT	TRBV2	.	.	TRBJ1-1
CASSQDPLAVSYEQYF	TGCGCCAGCAGCCAAGATCCACTAGCGGTCTCCTACGAGCAGTACTTC	TRBV4-1	few	TRBD2	TRBJ2-7
CSASGNTDNEQYF	TGCAGTGCTAGCGGAAACACTGATAACGAGCAGTACTTC	TRBV20-1	few	.	TRBJ2-7
CASSPPPGWTSGSWEQYF	TGTGCCAGCAGTCCGCCCCCCGGCTGGACTAGCGGTTCTTGGGAGCAGTACTTC	TRBV27	.	TRBD2	TRBJ2-7
CAWIGTPTYEQYF	TGTGCCTGGATCGGGACCCCCACCTACGAGCAGTACTTC	TRBV30	few	.	TRBJ2-7
CASSSLRDRGPIEQYF	TGTGCCAGCAGCTCCCTCCGGGACAGGGGCCCCATCGAGCAGTACTTC	TRBV11-2	.	TRBD1	TRBJ2-7
CATLPGQTQYF	TGCGCCACCCTTCCTGGGCAGACCCAGTACTTC	TRBV10-2	few	.	TRBJ2-5
CASSQASGLARETQYF	TGTGCCAGCAGCCAAGCGAGCGGACTAGCACGAGAGACCCAGTACTTC	TRBV3-1	.	TRBD2	TRBJ2-5
CAISDGIEQPQHF	TGTGCCATCAGTGATGGTATTGAACAGCCCCAGCATTTT	TRBV10-3	.	.	TRBJ1-5
CASSLFGEDTEAFF	TGTGCCAGCAGCTTATTTGGAGAAGACACTGAAGCTTTCTTT	TRBV7-9	.	.	TRBJ1-1
CASSRQANQPQHF	TGTGCCAGCAGCCGACAGGCTAATCAGCCCCAGCATTTT	TRBV7-9	few	.	TRBJ1-5
CASTDSSSYEQYF	TGCGCCAGTACGGACTCGAGCTCCTACGAGCAGTACTTC	TRBV5-1	.	.	TRBJ2-7
CSVRGGDSINEQFF	TGCAGCGTGCGAGGGGGCGACTCAATCAATGAGCAGTTCTTC	TRBV29-1	few	TRBD1	TRBJ2-1
CASSPVRTGAEAFF	TGCGCCAGCAGCCCTGTGAGGACAGGGGCTGAAGCTTTCTTT	TRBV4-1	.	TRBD1	TRBJ1-1
CASSEGQTSTDTQYF	TGTGCCAGCAGTGAGGGACAGACTAGCACAGATACGCAGTATTTT	TRBV6-4	few	TRBD1	TRBJ2-3
CASGGTSAADTQYF	TGTGCCAGCGGCGGGACTAGCGCGGCAGATACGCAGTATTTT	TRBV12-3/TRBV12-4	few	TRBD2	TRBJ2-3
CASRSRVPRQPQHF	TGTGCCAGCAGAAGCAGGGTACCCCGTCAGCCCCAGCATTTT	TRBV6-6	few	.	TRBJ1-5
CATSRDPGQGDLWQFF	TGTGCCACCAGCAGAGACCCGGGACAGGGTGATCTGTGGCAGTTCTTC	TRBV15	.	TRBD1	TRBJ2-1
CASSHLGNEQFF	TGTGCCAGCAGCCATCTGGGGAATGAGCAGTTCTTC	TRBV3-1	few	.	TRBJ2-1
CSAVPPVGLGDNEQFF	TGCAGCGCCGTCCCTCCGGTGGGACTCGGAGACAATGAGCAGTTCTTC	TRBV29-1	few	.	TRBJ2-1
CASSQDGGIQPQHF	TGTGCCAGCAGCCAAGATGGGGGAATCCAGCCCCAGCATTTT	TRBV4-2	few	.	TRBJ1-5
CSAPRGIREKLFF	TGCAGTGCCCCCCGTGGGATCAGGGAAAAACTGTTTTTT	TRBV20-1	few	.	TRBJ1-4
CAIRQERGANEQFF	TGTGCCATCAGACAGGAGCGGGGGGCCAATGAGCAGTTCTTC	TRBV10-3	.	TRBD2	TRBJ2-1
CASSGGYRGPNEQFF	TGCGCCAGCAGCGGGGGCTACAGGGGCCCCAATGAGCAGTTCTTC	TRBV4-3	.	TRBD1	TRBJ2-1
CASSASGTISPLHF	TGTGCCAGCAGCGCCTCCGGGACCATTTCACCCCTCCACTTT	TRBV9	.	.	TRBJ1-6
CASSLALIGYTF	TGTGCCAGCAGCCTCGCCCTCATTGGCTACACCTTC	TRBV12-3/TRBV12-4	.	.	TRBJ1-2
CASSLEVGEVQETQYF	TGTGCCAGCAGCTTGGAGGTGGGGGAGGTTCAAGAGACCCAGTACTTC	TRBV5-4	.	.	TRBJ2-5
CASSYGVDKFF	TGTGCCAGCAGTTACGGGGTGGATAAGTTCTTC	TRBV6-2/TRBV6-3	.	.	TRBJ2-1
CSARKEGYEQYF	TGCAGTGCTAGGAAGGAAGGCTACGAGCAGTACTTC	TRBV20-1	few	.	TRBJ2-7
CASSQAGPSSYEQYF	TGTGCCAGCAGCCAAGCGGGCCCGAGCTCCTACGAGCAGTACTTC	TRBV5-5	many	.	TRBJ2-7
CASSSGTGGTQETQYF	TGTGCCAGCAGCTCCGGGACAGGGGGTACCCAAGAGACCCAGTACTTC	TRBV7-3	.	TRBD1	TRBJ2-5
CASSFRGTSTDTQYF	TGCGCCAGCAGCTTCAGGGGGACCTCCACAGATACGCAGTATTTT	TRBV5-1	many	TRBD1	TRBJ2-3
CASSQEGSLAGANVLTF	TGCGCCAGCAGCCAAGAGGGATCCCTCGCTGGGGCCAACGTCCTGACTTTC	TRBV4-3	few	.	TRBJ2-6
CSETRASYASTDTQYF	TGCAGCGAGACGAGGGCTAGCTATGCTAGCACAGATACGCAGTATTTT	TRBV29-1	.	.	TRBJ2-3
CATAPGQGVFHEQFF	TGTGCCACCGCCCCGGGACAGGGTGTTTTTCATGAGCAGTTCTTC	TRBV24-1	.	TRBD1	TRBJ2-1
CSAGGGVGNEQFF	TGCAGCGCCGGCGGGGGGGTGGGAAATGAGCAGTTCTTC	TRBV29-1	few	TRBD2	TRBJ2-1